This T cell receptor beta chain was observed in a study of T-cell reconstitution after alpha-beta-depleted transplantation in children. Overall study results and limits: Several hundred expanded graft clones reportedly supplied alpha-beta T cells about two months after transplant. The high TCRbeta diversity at day 60 in some patients came from surviving recipient T cells and thymic progenitors. From newly produced T cells came most of the T-cell counts and diversity one year after transplant.

Points on this clonotype: Antigen: not known.

Unique molecular identifiers were built into the TCRbeta library. MiXCR, run by TCRdb on the PCR reads, gives a single entry per CDR3 protein. The sample includes around 420,000 distinct CDR3 sequences, 16% of them seen just once. The CDR3 has 14 residues. V lost 3 bases to trimming and J lost 8 bases, with 11 bases between them. This specimen was PBMCs, mostly from graft donor cells, taken 360 days after TCRalphabeta/CD19-depleted stem cell transplant. The sequence derives from a boy younger than two who had a stem cell transplant for Wiskott-Aldrich syndrome, so the T cells may come from the graft donor. The chain has TRBV12-3 or TRBV12-4 and TRBJ1-6; D unclear. In nucleotides, the CDR3 is TGTGCCAGCAGTTTGGTAGGGTTGTATTCACCCCTCCACTTT. Translating it yields CASSLVGLYSPLHF.